This record looks at one T cell receptor beta chain sequence and its context. This receptor's antigen is unknown. No base qualities exist here, and no much larger clone lies one base off it. This record belongs to a study of identical twins (dated by TCRdb to the mid-2010s). Turning to the overall study: To test whether fetal clonotypes persist, the study used deep sequencing on TCR alpha and beta repertoires from monozygotic twins, unrelated adults of various ages, and cord blood. To rule out contamination, replicate twin experiments were performed at different times with different library preparation protocols.

Only healthy Caucasian donors were included. Three pairs of female monozygotic twins, all aged about 18 to 29 years, made up the twin cohort. Miltenyi CD45RO+ enrichment and human naive T-cell isolation kits were used to isolate memory (CD45RO+) and naive T cells from PBMC. From cysteine to phenylalanine, the CDR3 is 14 amino acids long. The kept DNA is CDR3 alone, 42 bases in frame from the first base. Trimmed from V: 4 bases; trimmed from J: 8 bases; junction bases lacking a gene match: 7. The germline V gene provides CDR1 SNHLY and CDR2 FYNNEI. Libraries came from 5' RACE. Sequencer: Illumina HiSeq 2000. A universal primer binding site was added through template switching, and the final cDNA carried a unique molecular identifier so that TCR cDNA molecules could be counted accurately. Specific primers in the conserved constant-segment region were used to synthesize first-strand cDNA for the TCR alpha and beta chains. To control for contamination, every cDNA library carried two barcodes: a SMART-Mk sample barcode plus Illumina barcodes. TruSeq adapter sequences along with Illumina sample barcodes were introduced in two successive PCR steps. TCR alpha and beta cDNA libraries were sequenced on the Illumina HiSeq platform with custom primers. The authors processed their data as follows. Raw reads were processed with MiGEC to extract unique molecular identifiers, and MiXCR was used to determine CDR3 positions. Recombination models were inferred per individual with the repgenHMM and IGoR tools using an EM algorithm. Shared clonotypes were analyzed with the tcR package in R, and sharing was normalized by the product of cloneset sizes. To study raw recombination without the effects of thymic and clonal selection, out-of-frame nonproductive sequences were analyzed. TCRdb reanalyzed the raw reads on its own, using fastp at Q25 for trimming and MiXCR for clone calling, and kept in-frame beta chains. Every distinct CDR3 protein forms one entry, paired with its most common genes and DNA. The V and J calls, along with clone size, are taken from TCRdb and not from the paper's own processing. The sample contains 310,000 or so distinct CDR3 sequences, 8% to 9% of them found a single time. The top ten clones comprise less than 2.5% of the sample.

Here is what the overall study found, with its caveats: In monozygotic twins, recombination models systematically underestimated out-of-frame TCR alpha sharing, but the models matched the sharing seen between unrelated individuals. Conclusions relied on cross-sectional statistical analysis, since the same donors could not be followed over many years. In beta out-of-frame sequences, excess twin sharing was weaker, because having fewer shared sequences lowered the signal-to-noise ratio. Compared with coincidental sharing between unrelated individuals, out-of-frame TCR alpha sequences shared between twins had an excess of sequences with low generation probability. Invariant T cells such as MAIT and iNKT could partly confound zero-insertion analyses, though diverse VJ usage argued against this for most clonotypes. Fewer insertions were carried by abundant cord blood beta clonotypes; a weaker similar trend was observed in young adult naive repertoires, while no such trend was observed in memory repertoires.

These data are also associated with another study on yellow fever vaccine responses in identical twins. From the second report: According to the authors, the vaccine-induced T cell response in identical twins seemed to be partly convergent and partly specific to each individual. In the study, vaccine-responding T cell clones were precisely tracked in identical twins.

The clonotype comes from a woman under 30 in good health. The source material was memory (CD45RO+) T cells sorted from blood. This specimen's cell subset or site label, per the study, means: CD45RO+ enriched T cells. Rearrangement joined TRBV2 to TRBJ1-4; 7 bases in the junction line up with TRBD1. The DNA sequence reads TGTGCCAGCAGTGGGACAGGCGCCAGAGAAAAACTGTTTTTT. Its protein is CASSGTGAREKLFF. The reference TRBV2 and TRBJ1-4 proteins fill in what lies around the CDR3, so the full variable domain reads EPEVTQTPSHQVTQMGQEVILRCVPISNHLYFYWYRQILGQKVEFLVSFYNNEISEKSEIFDDQFSVERPDGSNFTLKIRSTKLEDSAMYFCASSGTGAREKLFFGSGTQLSVL.